Below are 9 T cell receptor beta chains sequenced from a single sample in a study of T cell responses to AZD1222 COVID-19 vaccine. Sequencing used immunoSEQ multiplex PCR; TCRdb keeps in-frame clones, though not all of them. The data contain approximately 130,000 clones, about nine tenths of them seen just once; the ten biggest clones take up around a tenth. The sample consisted of peripheral blood, taken 28 days after the second AZD1222 dose. The receptors stem from an adult who received the AZD1222 COVID-19 vaccine.

The chain employs TRBV20-1 and TRBJ2-1; weak D call: TRBD2 (5 bases). V was pared by 3 bases and J by 9 bases, with 9 bases between. CDR1 and CDR2 from the germline V gene are DFQATT and SNEGSKA (reference sequence). The CDR3 consists of 11 residues. In DNA form, the CDR3 reads TGCAGTGCTAGTCTCGGGGTTGAGCAGTTCTTC. Protein sequence: CSASLGVEQFF.

V gene TRBV18 combines with J gene TRBJ1-6; no firm D call. The CDR3 totals 14 residues. The V gene's germline CDR1 is KGHSH and CDR2 LQKENI. Trimming removed 0 bases from V and 7 bases from J, with 7 bases in between. The CDR3 protein is CASSPPRANSPLHF. In nucleotides, the CDR3 is TGTGCCAGCTCACCACCGAGGGCGAATTCACCCCTCCACTTT.

CDR3 DNA: TGTGCCAGCAGTTCCGGGCCTAACTATGGCTACACCTTC. This encodes CASSSGPNYGYTF. The chain recombines TRBV12-3 or TRBV12-4 with TRBJ1-2; D is uncertain. Trimming took 4 bases from V and 0 from J, leaving 6 bases between them. This CDR3 contains 13 residues.

This clone was picked up a small number of times. The chain combines TRBV5-6 with TRBJ2-7, with no clear D. The CDR3 totals 14 residues. V was clipped by 7 bases and J by 2 bases, with 16 bases between them. CDR1 and CDR2 (germline): SGHDT, YYEEEE. CDR3 sequence: CASSNWPQTYEQYF. CDR3 coding DNA: TGTGCCAGCTCCAACTGGCCCCAGACCTACGAGCAGTACTTC.

This chain connects TRBV18 to TRBJ1-3, with D hard to call. Trimming pared 6 bases from V and 0 bases from J, leaving 15 bases between. The CDR3 sequence is 16 residues long. Germline assignment: CDR1 KGHSH and CDR2 LQKENI. CDR3 loop: CASSPVDGSSGNTIYF. The CDR3 DNA reads TGTGCCAGCTCGCCAGTGGACGGGAGCTCTGGAAACACCATATATTTT. The full variable domain, its missing parts supplied by reference TRBV18 and TRBJ1-3, is NAGVMQNPRHLVRRRGQEARLRCSPMKGHSHVYWYRQLPEEGLKFMVYLQKENIIDESGMPKERFSAEFPKEGPSILRIQQVVRGDSAAYFCASSPVDGSSGNTIYFGEGSWLTVV.

This chain uses TRBV6-5 with TRBJ1-1; the D gene is possibly TRBD1 (6 bases). Germline V gene data show CDR1 as MNHEY and CDR2 as SVGAGI. V lost 6 bases, J lost 0 bases, and 11 bases lay in between. CDR3 length: 14 amino acids. The DNA of the CDR3 is TGTGCCAGCAGCGGGGACAACTTGAACACTGAAGCTTTCTTT. This gives the protein CASSGDNLNTEAFF.

The chain employs TRBV30 and TRBJ2-5; the match to TRBD2 covers 10 bases. The CDR3 spans 13 residues. V was pared by 5 bases and J by 5 bases, with 5 bases of the junction left unmatched. CDR1 GTSNPN and CDR2 SVGIG come from the germline V gene (reference sequence). The DNA of the CDR3 is TGTGCCTGGTCTAGCGGGAGTAGGGAGACCCAGTACTTC. It codes for CAWSSGSRETQYF.

The chain has TRBV3-1 (or the pseudogene TRBV3-2) and TRBJ1-3, with a tentative D call TRBD1 (5 bases). The CDR3 is 16 residues long. V shed 4 bases and J shed 0 bases, with 13 bases lying between them. In germline, CDR1 is LGHDT, CDR2 YNNKEL (reference sequence). This CDR3 reads CASSRPGRISGNTIYF. For the CDR3, the DNA is TGTGCCAGCAGCCGCCCGGGACGGATCTCTGGAAACACCATATATTTT.

This chain joins TRBV27 and TRBJ1-2; D call uncertain. CDR1 and CDR2 (germline): MNHEY, SMNVEV (reference sequence). The CDR3 spans 12 residues. V was clipped by 5 bases and J by 5 bases, with 9 bases between them. The CDR3 reads CASSPTEYGYTF. The CDR3 DNA reads as TGTGCCAGCAGTCCAACGGAATATGGCTACACCTTC.